This T cell receptor (beta chain) was observed in a study of identical twins. This clonotype was recorded many times. Antigen unknown. From the 5' RACE reads, TCRdb called clonotypes with MiXCR, one entry per CDR3 protein. The repertoire includes 450,000 or so distinct CDR3 sequences, approximately 14% of them detected once, and about 0.54% sits in the top ten. The study's findings and limits: With abundant cord blood beta clonotypes, insertions were fewer; memory repertoires showed no such pattern.

These data were likewise used in another study, on yellow fever vaccine responses in identical twins.

The sequence was collected from a woman aged 18 to 35 in good health. The sequenced material came from CD4+ T cells sorted from blood.

CDR3 coding DNA: TGTGCCAGCAGCCAAGGCCCTAATAACTACGAGCAGTACTTC. Translating it yields CASSQGPNNYEQYF. The chain is built from TRBV3-1 and TRBJ2-7; unclear D gene. Between the trimmed V and J ends, which lost 1 base and 3 bases, there was a span of 10 bases. Per the germline V gene, CDR1 is LGHDT and CDR2 is YNNKEL (reference sequence). The CDR3 is 14 amino acids.